A selection of T cell receptor beta chains follows, all from one sample in a study of blood T cell repertoires in COVID-19. TCRdb's table, derived via immunoSEQ multiplex PCR, lists solely in-frame clones and lacks some. Among roughly 350,000 clones listed, over 75% were seen once. Sequenced input: peripheral blood. Every receptor here comes from a woman aged 30 to 39 with COVID-19, enrolled during active disease. Each CDR3 is given with its conserved first and last residue. Each record gives: V gene, clone size, J gene, D gene, CDR3 DNA, CDR3 protein. The D gene is left open where the match is weak. Rows give clone size only sometimes, using once, few, many, or a class for an expanded clone.

V gene: TRBV5-4; clone size: .; J gene: TRBJ1-6; D gene: .; CDR3 DNA: TGTGCCAGCAGCCCATCCGGAGGGACTAATTCACCCCTCCACTTT; CDR3 protein: CASSPSGGTNSPLHF
V gene: TRBV9; clone size: .; J gene: TRBJ2-2; D gene: TRBD2; CDR3 DNA: TGTGCCAGCAGCGTAACCAGCGGGACGGCAGAGGGGCTGTTTTTT; CDR3 protein: CASSVTSGTAEGLFF
V gene: TRBV4-3; clone size: .; J gene: TRBJ2-2; D gene: .; CDR3 DNA: TGCGCCAGCAGCCAAGAACTAGCCGGGGAGCTGTTTTTT; CDR3 protein: CASSQELAGELFF
V gene: TRBV6-1; clone size: .; J gene: TRBJ2-1; D gene: TRBD1; CDR3 DNA: TGTGCCAGCAGTGATCCAGGGGGCGCCTACAATGAGCAGTTCTTC; CDR3 protein: CASSDPGGAYNEQFF
V gene: TRBV6-5; clone size: .; J gene: TRBJ1-3; D gene: .; CDR3 DNA: TGTGCCAGCAGTTACAAGGGAGCTCCTGGAAACACCATATATTTT; CDR3 protein: CASSYKGAPGNTIYF
V gene: TRBV29-1; clone size: once; J gene: TRBJ2-4; D gene: TRBD2; CDR3 DNA: TGCAGCGTTACTAGCGGGTTAGCCAAAAACATTCAGTACTTC; CDR3 protein: CSVTSGLAKNIQYF
V gene: TRBV7-3; clone size: once; J gene: TRBJ2-5; D gene: TRBD1; CDR3 DNA: TGTGCCAGCAGCTTAGGGCAGGGGGCCGGAGAGACCCAGTACTTC; CDR3 protein: CASSLGQGAGETQYF
V gene: TRBV5-1; clone size: .; J gene: TRBJ2-7; D gene: TRBD1; CDR3 DNA: TGCGCCAGCAGCTTAACAGGGGGCCCCTACGAGCAGTACTTC; CDR3 protein: CASSLTGGPYEQYF
V gene: TRBV24-1; clone size: .; J gene: TRBJ2-5; D gene: .; CDR3 DNA: TGTGCCACCAGTGACCAAAGACCGGGAGAGGGTGACCAGTACTTC; CDR3 protein: CATSDQRPGEGDQYF
V gene: TRBV28; clone size: .; J gene: TRBJ1-1; D gene: .; CDR3 DNA: TGTGCCAGCAGTTTAGCAGGTGAAGCTTTCTTT; CDR3 protein: CASSLAGEAFF
V gene: TRBV13; clone size: .; J gene: TRBJ2-1; D gene: TRBD2; CDR3 DNA: TGTGCCAGCAGCTTTCGGACTAGCGGGAGTCGGTATGAGCAGTTCTTC; CDR3 protein: CASSFRTSGSRYEQFF
V gene: TRBV6-5; clone size: .; J gene: TRBJ2-7; D gene: .; CDR3 DNA: TGTGCCAGCAGCCGAAGGCCTAGAAACGAGCAGTACTTC; CDR3 protein: CASSRRPRNEQYF
V gene: TRBV28; clone size: .; J gene: TRBJ1-2; D gene: TRBD1; CDR3 DNA: TGTGCCAGCAGTTTAAGAGGGGGCAACTATGGCTACACCTTC; CDR3 protein: CASSLRGGNYGYTF
V gene: TRBV4-1; clone size: .; J gene: TRBJ2-3; D gene: TRBD2; CDR3 DNA: TGCGCCAGCAGCCAAGGATCTTTGGGCGGGAGCCCGCAGTATTTT; CDR3 protein: CASSQGSLGGSPQYF
V gene: TRBV5-1; clone size: once; J gene: TRBJ1-2; D gene: TRBD1; CDR3 DNA: TGCGCCAGCAGCTTGGGAACAGGGGGCTCGGGTGGCTACACCTTC; CDR3 protein: CASSLGTGGSGGYTF
V gene: TRBV20-1; clone size: .; J gene: TRBJ2-1; D gene: TRBD2; CDR3 DNA: TGCAGTGCTAGTACTAGCGGGCCCTTGGGGAATGAGCAGTTCTTC; CDR3 protein: CSASTSGPLGNEQFF